This section outlines one T cell receptor (beta chain) sequence together with its context. What it binds is unknown. The CDR3 totals 14 residues. Germline assignment: CDR1 GTSNPN and CDR2 SVGIG (reference sequence). The V end lost 4 bases, the J end lost 4 bases, and 16 bases lay between the germline ends. This sample is drawn from a study of siplizumab effects on memory and regulatory T cells. Whole-study results and caveats: The Treg-derived share of mappable alloreactive CD4+ clones averaged approximately 71% with siplizumab and around 26% in controls. Sequences below about 10^-5 frequency were poorly captured, and few alloreactive clones mapped to unstimulated subsets. For siplizumab cultures, the suppressive function of their proliferating Tregs was not confirmed.

The table came from immunoSEQ multiplex PCR; TCRdb's copy has only in-frame clones and leaves some out. Counted here are 97,000 or so clones, 92% occurring once; the ten biggest clones make up 0.9% to 1.4%. Sequencing input: CD4+ T cells sorted from blood. J is TRBJ1-1 and V is TRBV30; D gene uncertain. The source of this sequence is a human donor in good health. This CDR3 reads CAWIVLGKGTEAFF. CDR3 DNA sequence: TGTGCCTGGATAGTGTTAGGTAAGGGCACTGAAGCTTTCTTT.